The sequence of this T cell receptor beta chain was determined in a study of response to subunit inactivated influenza vaccine. Study-wide points: The authors suggested that few new T cells are recruited per seasonal influenza vaccination.

MiXCR was run by TCRdb on the RT-PCR reads, yielding one entry per CDR3 protein. The data contain 500,000 to 550,000 distinct CDR3 sequences, 6% to 9% of them singletons. This clonotype was seen many times. Its target is not known. Germline CDR1 and CDR2: DFQATT and SNEGSKA (reference sequence). There are 15 residues in the CDR3. Germline trimming cut 5 bases from V and 7 bases from J; bases unmatched to any gene: 14. V and J are TRBV20-1 and TRBJ2-1, with 7 bases lining up with TRBD1. The source material was PBMCs from blood, sampled less than 30 months after vaccination. The source of this sequence is a man aged 50 to 75 who received an inactivated influenza vaccine. The CDR3 sequence is CSAYRGDGVSNEQFF. The CDR3 bases are TGCAGTGCTTACAGGGGTGACGGGGTTTCGAATGAGCAGTTCTTC.